This section outlines one TCR beta chain sequence together with its context. Profiling relied on immunoSEQ multiplex PCR, and the TCRdb table lists in-frame clones only, not all of them. The sample consists of hundreds of thousands of clones, 75% to 90% of them appearing once. This sample was included in a study of blood T cell repertoires in COVID-19. This receptor was identified in a woman in her fifties or sixties with COVID-19, enrolled during active disease. Specimen: peripheral blood.

CDR3 sequence: CASSLGWRAQPQHF. The CDR3 nucleotides read TGTGCCAGCAGCTTGGGGTGGAGGGCTCAGCCCCAGCATTTT. This rearrangement joins TRBV5-5 to TRBJ1-5; D is unclear. CDR3 length: 14 amino acids. CDR1 SGHKS and CDR2 YYEKEE come from the germline V gene (reference sequence). Trimming left V 0 bases short and J 6 bases short, with 10 bases between.